These T cell receptor beta chains were read from a single sample in a study of Ad26.COV2.S vaccination and SARS-CoV-2 variants. Only in-frame clones appear in the TCRdb table, and some are missing; sequencing was by immunoSEQ multiplex PCR. The sample includes a few hundred thousand clones, about 90% of them seen just once. The sequencing here drew on peripheral blood, taken in a trial of Ad26.COV2.S vaccine versus placebo. All receptors derive from a person between 18 and 59 years old who received the Ad26.COV2.S COVID-19 vaccine or a placebo. Each CDR3 is given with its conserved first and last residue. D genes are given only for firm matches. Only part of the rows carry a size: once, few, many, or a class if the clone is expanded.

d_call: -; j_call: TRBJ2-7; v_call: TRBV18; clone_size: -; cdr3_aa: CASSPDNFEQYF; cdr3_nt: TGTGCCAGCTCACCGGACAATTTCGAGCAGTACTTC
d_call: -; j_call: TRBJ2-3; v_call: TRBV5-1; clone_size: -; cdr3_aa: CASSFGTASTDTQYF; cdr3_nt: TGCGCCAGCAGCTTCGGGACGGCTAGCACAGATACGCAGTATTTT
d_call: -; j_call: TRBJ1-1; v_call: TRBV12-5; clone_size: -; cdr3_aa: CASGPQDLGQAFF; cdr3_nt: TGTGCTAGTGGCCCACAGGACCTGGGGCAAGCTTTCTTT
d_call: -; j_call: TRBJ2-3; v_call: TRBV29-1; clone_size: -; cdr3_aa: CSVEDPFGPGRRSADTQYF; cdr3_nt: TGCAGCGTTGAAGATCCATTTGGGCCTGGCAGACGTTCCGCAGATACGCAGTATTTT
d_call: TRBD1; j_call: TRBJ1-1; v_call: TRBV30; clone_size: -; cdr3_aa: CALTGLENTEAFF; cdr3_nt: TGTGCCTTGACAGGGTTGGAGAACACTGAAGCTTTCTTT
d_call: -; j_call: TRBJ2-3; v_call: TRBV10-3; clone_size: many; cdr3_aa: CAISDASGGVTDTQYF; cdr3_nt: TGTGCCATCAGTGACGCCTCAGGGGGGGTCACAGATACGCAGTATTTT
d_call: -; j_call: TRBJ1-1; v_call: TRBV18; clone_size: -; cdr3_aa: CASSREGVSGTEAFF; cdr3_nt: TGTGCCAGCTCTCGCGAGGGGGTCTCGGGAACTGAAGCTTTCTTT
d_call: -; j_call: TRBJ1-1; v_call: TRBV12-1; clone_size: once; cdr3_aa: CASSRPEQGLF; cdr3_nt: TGTGCCAGCAGCCGCCCCGAACAGGGCCTCTTT
d_call: -; j_call: TRBJ1-2; v_call: TRBV28; clone_size: -; cdr3_aa: CASSRATDLNHYGYTF; cdr3_nt: TGTGCCAGCTCGAGAGCCACGGACCTTAACCACTATGGCTACACCTTC
d_call: -; j_call: TRBJ1-2; v_call: TRBV12-3/TRBV12-4; clone_size: -; cdr3_aa: CASSIYGYTF; cdr3_nt: TGTGCCAGCAGTATCTATGGCTACACCTTC
d_call: -; j_call: TRBJ1-2; v_call: TRBV2; clone_size: -; cdr3_aa: CASREGPLSF; cdr3_nt: TGTGCCAGCAGAGAGGGACCTCTCTCCTTC
d_call: TRBD1; j_call: TRBJ1-1; v_call: TRBV7-9; clone_size: -; cdr3_aa: CASSTDRDTEAFF; cdr3_nt: TGTGCCAGCAGCACCGACAGGGACACTGAAGCTTTCTTT
d_call: -; j_call: TRBJ2-1; v_call: TRBV2; clone_size: -; cdr3_aa: CASSDRDTYNEQFF; cdr3_nt: TGTGCCAGCAGTGACCGGGACACCTACAATGAGCAGTTCTTC
d_call: -; j_call: TRBJ1-4; v_call: TRBV27; clone_size: -; cdr3_aa: CASSIGTGHEKLFF; cdr3_nt: TGTGCCAGCAGTATCGGGACGGGACATGAAAAACTGTTTTTT
d_call: TRBD1; j_call: TRBJ1-3; v_call: TRBV11-2; clone_size: -; cdr3_aa: CASSARPGTGLSYF; cdr3_nt: TGTGCCAGCAGCGCCCGCCCCGGGACAGGACTCTCGTATTTT
d_call: -; j_call: TRBJ2-3; v_call: TRBV9; clone_size: -; cdr3_aa: CASSVGRSGTDTQYF; cdr3_nt: TGTGCCAGCAGCGTCGGTAGGTCGGGCACAGATACGCAGTATTTT
d_call: TRBD2; j_call: TRBJ2-7; v_call: TRBV11-2; clone_size: -; cdr3_aa: CASSLSVLAIYEQYF; cdr3_nt: TGTGCCAGCAGTCTCTCGGTACTAGCGATATACGAGCAGTACTTC
d_call: -; j_call: TRBJ2-5; v_call: TRBV12-3/TRBV12-4; clone_size: -; cdr3_aa: CASSLGVQETQYF; cdr3_nt: TGTGCCAGCAGTTTAGGGGTACAAGAGACCCAGTACTTC
d_call: -; j_call: TRBJ1-2; v_call: TRBV18; clone_size: -; cdr3_aa: CASSPYVYGYTF; cdr3_nt: TGTGCCAGCTCACCCTACGTCTATGGCTACACCTTC
d_call: -; j_call: TRBJ1-1; v_call: TRBV27; clone_size: -; cdr3_aa: CASSPLGVNTEAFF; cdr3_nt: TGTGCCAGCAGTCCCTTAGGGGTGAACACTGAAGCTTTCTTT
d_call: -; j_call: TRBJ2-2; v_call: TRBV5-8; clone_size: -; cdr3_aa: CASSPRDTINTGELFF; cdr3_nt: TGTGCCAGCAGCCCGCGGGACACTATAAACACCGGGGAGCTGTTTTTT
d_call: TRBD1; j_call: TRBJ1-4; v_call: TRBV4-3; clone_size: -; cdr3_aa: CASSRIPQGPNEKLFF; cdr3_nt: TGCGCCAGCAGCCGGATTCCACAGGGGCCGAATGAAAAACTGTTTTTT
d_call: -; j_call: TRBJ1-3; v_call: TRBV19; clone_size: -; cdr3_aa: CASSILQGGNTIYF; cdr3_nt: TGTGCCAGTAGTATATTACAGGGCGGAAACACCATATATTTT
d_call: TRBD1; j_call: TRBJ2-5; v_call: TRBV7-9; clone_size: -; cdr3_aa: CASSPPGQGARGTQYF; cdr3_nt: TGTGCCAGCAGCCCCCCCGGGCAGGGGGCGAGGGGGACCCAGTACTTC
d_call: TRBD2; j_call: TRBJ2-3; v_call: TRBV24-1; clone_size: -; cdr3_aa: CATSGGSLAGSTDTQYF; cdr3_nt: TGTGCCACCAGTGGAGGTTCTCTAGCGGGGAGCACAGATACGCAGTATTTT
d_call: -; j_call: TRBJ2-5; v_call: TRBV5-6; clone_size: -; cdr3_aa: CASSSIRDTRETQYF; cdr3_nt: TGTGCCAGCAGCTCGATACGGGACACGAGAGAGACCCAGTACTTC
d_call: -; j_call: TRBJ1-4; v_call: TRBV2; clone_size: once; cdr3_aa: CASSEEEKLFF; cdr3_nt: TGTGCCAGCAGTGAAGAGGAAAAACTGTTTTTT
d_call: -; j_call: TRBJ1-1; v_call: TRBV29-1; clone_size: -; cdr3_aa: CSVERDNGAFF; cdr3_nt: TGCAGCGTTGAGCGGGACAACGGGGCTTTCTTT
d_call: TRBD1; j_call: TRBJ1-1; v_call: TRBV25-1; clone_size: -; cdr3_aa: CASSEYGRGRDTEAFF; cdr3_nt: TGTGCCAGCAGTGAATATGGGAGGGGGCGAGACACTGAAGCTTTCTTT
d_call: TRBD1; j_call: TRBJ1-2; v_call: TRBV4-1; clone_size: -; cdr3_aa: CASSLDRVSRGYTF; cdr3_nt: TGCGCCAGCAGCTTGGACAGGGTCTCTCGTGGCTACACCTTC
d_call: -; j_call: TRBJ2-2; v_call: TRBV5-1; clone_size: once; cdr3_aa: CASSLAGGTGELFF; cdr3_nt: TGCGCCAGCAGCCTAGCCGGGGGCACCGGGGAGCTGTTTTTT
d_call: -; j_call: TRBJ1-1; v_call: TRBV7-2; clone_size: once; cdr3_aa: CASSLASGGGQNTEAFF; cdr3_nt: TGTGCCAGCAGCTTAGCGTCTGGCGGGGGCCAGAACACTGAAGCTTTCTTT
d_call: -; j_call: TRBJ2-1; v_call: TRBV21-1; clone_size: -; cdr3_aa: CAVKDEQFF; cdr3_nt: TGTGCCGTCAAGGATGAGCAGTTCTTC
d_call: TRBD2; j_call: TRBJ2-2; v_call: TRBV6-2/TRBV6-3; clone_size: -; cdr3_aa: CASSTPGLAGRADTGELFF; cdr3_nt: TGTGCCAGCAGTACCCCGGGACTAGCGGGACGGGCGGACACCGGGGAGCTGTTTTTT
d_call: -; j_call: TRBJ1-6; v_call: TRBV7-2; clone_size: -; cdr3_aa: CASSIGLPGNINSPLHF; cdr3_nt: TGTGCCAGCAGTATCGGGCTGCCCGGGAACATTAATTCACCCCTCCACTTT
d_call: -; j_call: TRBJ2-7; v_call: TRBV5-1; clone_size: once; cdr3_aa: CASSLAAGTYEQYF; cdr3_nt: TGCGCCAGCAGCCTGGCTGCCGGGACCTACGAGCAGTACTTC
d_call: -; j_call: TRBJ2-1; v_call: TRBV28; clone_size: -; cdr3_aa: CASSLFDGAYNEQFF; cdr3_nt: TGTGCCAGCAGTTTATTTGACGGAGCTTACAATGAGCAGTTCTTC
d_call: -; j_call: TRBJ1-2; v_call: TRBV6-5; clone_size: -; cdr3_aa: CASSYSDLTSYGYTF; cdr3_nt: TGTGCCAGCAGTTACTCGGACCTGACGAGCTATGGCTACACCTTC
d_call: TRBD2; j_call: TRBJ2-1; v_call: TRBV18; clone_size: once; cdr3_aa: CASSSGLALNEQFF; cdr3_nt: TGTGCCAGCTCATCAGGACTAGCTCTAAATGAGCAGTTCTTC
d_call: TRBD2; j_call: TRBJ2-3; v_call: TRBV7-9; clone_size: -; cdr3_aa: CASSLAGATDTQYF; cdr3_nt: TGTGCCAGCAGCCTAGCGGGGGCCACAGATACGCAGTATTTT
d_call: TRBD1; j_call: TRBJ1-1; v_call: TRBV3-1/TRBV3-2; clone_size: -; cdr3_aa: CASSHGTGGSTEAFF; cdr3_nt: TGTGCCAGCAGCCACGGGACAGGGGGTAGCACTGAAGCTTTCTTT
d_call: -; j_call: TRBJ2-2; v_call: TRBV5-5; clone_size: -; cdr3_aa: CASTSAGPYTGELFF; cdr3_nt: TGTGCCAGCACCTCGGCAGGGCCATACACCGGGGAGCTGTTTTTT
d_call: -; j_call: TRBJ1-1; v_call: TRBV5-1; clone_size: -; cdr3_aa: CASSLGDHMNTEAFF; cdr3_nt: TGCGCCAGCAGCCTGGGGGACCATATGAACACTGAAGCTTTCTTT
d_call: -; j_call: TRBJ1-1; v_call: TRBV10-1; clone_size: -; cdr3_aa: CASSEGRVNTEAFF; cdr3_nt: TGCGCCAGCAGTGAAGGCAGGGTGAACACTGAAGCTTTCTTT
d_call: TRBD2; j_call: TRBJ2-3; v_call: TRBV10-3; clone_size: -; cdr3_aa: CAIRSGRAGPDTQYF; cdr3_nt: TGTGCCATCAGGAGCGGGAGGGCCGGTCCAGATACGCAGTATTTT
d_call: TRBD1; j_call: TRBJ2-7; v_call: TRBV19; clone_size: once; cdr3_aa: CASSIGGQGMEEQYF; cdr3_nt: TGTGCCAGTAGTATCGGGGGACAGGGTATGGAGGAGCAGTACTTC
d_call: -; j_call: TRBJ2-7; v_call: TRBV6-5; clone_size: -; cdr3_aa: CASTPRDPSSYEQYF; cdr3_nt: TGTGCCAGCACCCCGAGGGACCCAAGCTCCTACGAGCAGTACTTC
d_call: -; j_call: TRBJ2-2; v_call: TRBV7-2; clone_size: few; cdr3_aa: CASSLGSGELFF; cdr3_nt: TGTGCCAGCAGCTTAGGTTCCGGGGAGCTGTTTTTT
d_call: TRBD1; j_call: TRBJ1-6; v_call: TRBV19; clone_size: -; cdr3_aa: CASRGTGSSSPLHF; cdr3_nt: TGTGCCAGTAGGGGGACAGGGTCAAGTTCACCCCTCCACTTT
d_call: -; j_call: TRBJ1-1; v_call: TRBV4-1; clone_size: -; cdr3_aa: CASSLPGSGAFF; cdr3_nt: TGCGCCAGCAGCTTACCGGGGAGTGGAGCTTTCTTT
d_call: -; j_call: TRBJ2-5; v_call: TRBV11-2; clone_size: once; cdr3_aa: CASSLVRDGETQYF; cdr3_nt: TGTGCCAGCAGCTTAGTAAGAGATGGTGAGACCCAGTACTTC
d_call: -; j_call: TRBJ1-1; v_call: TRBV9; clone_size: -; cdr3_aa: CASSANPTGVGMNTEAFF; cdr3_nt: TGTGCCAGCAGCGCGAACCCGACAGGTGTGGGGATGAACACTGAAGCTTTCTTT
d_call: -; j_call: TRBJ2-5; v_call: TRBV27; clone_size: -; cdr3_aa: CASSLIAEQMGTQYF; cdr3_nt: TGTGCCAGCAGTTTGATAGCGGAGCAAATGGGGACCCAGTACTTC